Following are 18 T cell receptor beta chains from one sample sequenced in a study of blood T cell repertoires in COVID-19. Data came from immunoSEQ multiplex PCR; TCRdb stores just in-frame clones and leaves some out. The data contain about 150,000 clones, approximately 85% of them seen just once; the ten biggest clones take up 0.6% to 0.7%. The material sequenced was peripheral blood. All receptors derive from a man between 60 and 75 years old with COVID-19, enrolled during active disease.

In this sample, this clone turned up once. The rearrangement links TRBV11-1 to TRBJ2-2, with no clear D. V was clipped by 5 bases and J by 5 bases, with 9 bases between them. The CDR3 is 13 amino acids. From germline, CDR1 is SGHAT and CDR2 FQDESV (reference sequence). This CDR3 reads CASSPDLTGELFF. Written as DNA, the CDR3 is TGTGCCAGCAGCCCAGATCTGACCGGGGAGCTGTTTTTT.

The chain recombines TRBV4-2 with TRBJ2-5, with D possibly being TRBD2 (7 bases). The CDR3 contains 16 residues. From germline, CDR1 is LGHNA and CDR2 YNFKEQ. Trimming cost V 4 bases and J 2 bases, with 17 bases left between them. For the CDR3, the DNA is TGTGCCAGCAGCCGGGGAGGGTACAGGGAGCAAGAGACCCAGTACTTC. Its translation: CASSRGGYREQETQYF.

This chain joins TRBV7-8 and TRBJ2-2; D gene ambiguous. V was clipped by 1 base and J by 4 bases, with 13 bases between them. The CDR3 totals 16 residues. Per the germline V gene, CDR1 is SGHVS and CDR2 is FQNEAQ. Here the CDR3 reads CASSLGQGTFTGELFF. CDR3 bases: TGTGCCAGCAGCTTAGGACAAGGCACCTTCACCGGGGAGCTGTTTTTT.

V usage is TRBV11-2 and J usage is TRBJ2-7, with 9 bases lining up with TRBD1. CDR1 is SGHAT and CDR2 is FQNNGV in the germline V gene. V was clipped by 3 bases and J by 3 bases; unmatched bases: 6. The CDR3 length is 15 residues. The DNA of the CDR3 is TGTGCCAGCAGCTTCGGACAGGGGAAGCTCTACGAGCAGTACTTC. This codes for CASSFGQGKLYEQYF.

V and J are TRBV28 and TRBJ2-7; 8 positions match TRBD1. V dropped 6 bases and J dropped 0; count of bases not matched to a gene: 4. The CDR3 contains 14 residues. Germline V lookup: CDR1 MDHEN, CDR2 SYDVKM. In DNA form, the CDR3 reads TGTGCCAGCAGGCCGACAGGGGCCTCCTACGAGCAGTACTTC. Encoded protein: CASRPTGASYEQYF.

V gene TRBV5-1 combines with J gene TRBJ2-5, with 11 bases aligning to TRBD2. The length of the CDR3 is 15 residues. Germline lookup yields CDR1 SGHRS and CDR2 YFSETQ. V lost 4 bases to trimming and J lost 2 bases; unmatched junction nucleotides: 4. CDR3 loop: CASSMTSGEQETQYF. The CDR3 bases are TGCGCCAGCAGCATGACTAGCGGGGAGCAAGAGACCCAGTACTTC.

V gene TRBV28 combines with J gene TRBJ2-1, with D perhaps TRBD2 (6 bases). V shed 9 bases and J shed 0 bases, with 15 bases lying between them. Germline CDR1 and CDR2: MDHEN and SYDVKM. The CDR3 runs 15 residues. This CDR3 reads CASPPGGSSYNEQFF. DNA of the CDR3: TGTGCCAGTCCGCCCGGGGGTTCCTCCTACAATGAGCAGTTCTTC.

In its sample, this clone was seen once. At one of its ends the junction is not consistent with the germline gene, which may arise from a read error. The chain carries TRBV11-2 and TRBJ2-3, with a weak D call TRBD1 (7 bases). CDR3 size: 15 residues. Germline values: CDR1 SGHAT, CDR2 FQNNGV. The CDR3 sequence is CASTLGGGVTDTRYF. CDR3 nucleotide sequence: TGTGCCAGCACCCTAGGAGGGGGCGTCACAGATACGCGGTATTTT.

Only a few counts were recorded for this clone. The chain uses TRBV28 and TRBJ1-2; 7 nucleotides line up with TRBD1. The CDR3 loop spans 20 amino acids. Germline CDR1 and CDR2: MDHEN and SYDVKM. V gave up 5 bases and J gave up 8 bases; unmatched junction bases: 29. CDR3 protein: CASSAPPASDRRQGRRGYTF. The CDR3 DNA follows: TGTGCCAGCAGTGCCCCCCCCGCGAGTGACCGGCGACAGGGCAGAAGGGGCTACACCTTC.

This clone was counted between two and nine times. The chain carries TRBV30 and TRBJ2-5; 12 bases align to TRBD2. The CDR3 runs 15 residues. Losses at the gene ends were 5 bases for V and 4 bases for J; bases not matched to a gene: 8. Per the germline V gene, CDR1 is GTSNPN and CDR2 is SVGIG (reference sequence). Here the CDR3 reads CAWQLEGLAGETQYF. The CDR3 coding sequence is TGTGCCTGGCAGCTCGAGGGACTAGCGGGAGAGACCCAGTACTTC.

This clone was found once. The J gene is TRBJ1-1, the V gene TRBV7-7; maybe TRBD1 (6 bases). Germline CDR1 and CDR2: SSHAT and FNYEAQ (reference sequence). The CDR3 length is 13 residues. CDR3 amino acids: CAVGEGENTEAFF. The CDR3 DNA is TGTGCTGTGGGGGAGGGGGAGAACACTGAAGCTTTCTTT. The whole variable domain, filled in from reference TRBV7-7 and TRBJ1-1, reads GAGVSQSPRYKVTKRGQDVTLRCDPISSHATLYWYQQALGQGPEFLTYFNYEAQPDKSGLPSDRFSAERPEGSISTLTIQRTEQRDSAMYRCAVGEGENTEAFFGQGTRLTVV.

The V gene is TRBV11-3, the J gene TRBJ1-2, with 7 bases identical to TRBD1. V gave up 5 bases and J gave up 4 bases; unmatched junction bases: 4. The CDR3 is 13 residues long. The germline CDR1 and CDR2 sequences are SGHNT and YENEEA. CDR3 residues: CASSGTGVYGYTF. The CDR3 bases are TGTGCCAGCAGCGGAACAGGGGTCTATGGCTACACCTTC.

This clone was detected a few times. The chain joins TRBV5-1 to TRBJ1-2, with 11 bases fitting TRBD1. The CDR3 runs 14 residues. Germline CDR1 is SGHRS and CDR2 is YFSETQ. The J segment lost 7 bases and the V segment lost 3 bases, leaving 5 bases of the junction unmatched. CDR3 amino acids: CASSSTGTGGGYTF. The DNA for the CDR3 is TGCGCCAGCAGCTCGACCGGGACAGGGGGTGGCTACACCTTC.

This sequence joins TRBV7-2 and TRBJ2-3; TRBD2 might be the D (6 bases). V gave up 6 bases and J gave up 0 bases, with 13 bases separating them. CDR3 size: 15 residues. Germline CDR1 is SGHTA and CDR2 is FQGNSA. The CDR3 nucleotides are TGTGCCAGCAGGGCAGGGAGGTATAGCACAGATACGCAGTATTTT. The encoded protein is CASRAGRYSTDTQYF.

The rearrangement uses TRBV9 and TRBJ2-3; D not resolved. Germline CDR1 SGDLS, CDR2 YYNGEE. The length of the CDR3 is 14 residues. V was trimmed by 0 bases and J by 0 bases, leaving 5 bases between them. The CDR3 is CASSVATSTDTQYF. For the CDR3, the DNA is TGTGCCAGCAGCGTAGCGACAAGCACAGATACGCAGTATTTT.

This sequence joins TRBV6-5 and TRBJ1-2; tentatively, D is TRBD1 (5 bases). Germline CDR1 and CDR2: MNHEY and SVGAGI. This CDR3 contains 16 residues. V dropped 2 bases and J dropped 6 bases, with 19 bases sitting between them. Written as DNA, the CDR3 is TGTGCCAGCAGTTACCTGGGACTTTCTACGTTCCATGGCTACACCTTC. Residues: CASSYLGLSTFHGYTF.

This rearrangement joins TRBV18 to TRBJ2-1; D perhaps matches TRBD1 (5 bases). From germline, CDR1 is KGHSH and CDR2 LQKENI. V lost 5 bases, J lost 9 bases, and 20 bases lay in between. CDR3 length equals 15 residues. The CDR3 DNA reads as TGTGCCAGCTCAACCAGGGAACAGGCAAGGGGTGAGCAGTTCTTC. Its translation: CASSTREQARGEQFF.

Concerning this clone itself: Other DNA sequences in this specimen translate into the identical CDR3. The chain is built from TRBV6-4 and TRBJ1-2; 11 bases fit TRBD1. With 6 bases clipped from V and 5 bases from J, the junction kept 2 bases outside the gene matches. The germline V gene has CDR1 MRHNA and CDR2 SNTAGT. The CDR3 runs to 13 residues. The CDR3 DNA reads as TGTGCCAGCAGCGGGACAGGGGGATATGGCTACACCTTC. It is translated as CASSGTGGYGYTF.